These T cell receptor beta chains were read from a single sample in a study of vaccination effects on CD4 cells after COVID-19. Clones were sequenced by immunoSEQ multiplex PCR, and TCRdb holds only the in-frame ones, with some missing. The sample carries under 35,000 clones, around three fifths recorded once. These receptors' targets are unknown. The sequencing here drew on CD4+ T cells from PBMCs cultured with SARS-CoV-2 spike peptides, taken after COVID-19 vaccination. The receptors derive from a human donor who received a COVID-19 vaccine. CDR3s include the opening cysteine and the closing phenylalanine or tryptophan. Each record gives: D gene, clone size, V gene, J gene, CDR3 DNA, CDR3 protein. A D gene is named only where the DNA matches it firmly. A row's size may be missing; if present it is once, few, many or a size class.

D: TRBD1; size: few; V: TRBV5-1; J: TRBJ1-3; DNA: TGCGCCAGCAGCCGAGGGACAGCTGGAAACACCATATATTTT; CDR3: CASSRGTAGNTIYF
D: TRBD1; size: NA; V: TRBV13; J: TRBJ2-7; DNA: TGTGCCAGCAGCTTAAGAGGGGGCAGGGGAAGCTCCTACGAGCAGTACTTC; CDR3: CASSLRGGRGSSYEQYF
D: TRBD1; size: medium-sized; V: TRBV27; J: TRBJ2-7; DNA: TGTGCCAGCAGCCAAAAGGGGACAGGGGTTCGGGACTACGAGCAGTACTTC; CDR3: CASSQKGTGVRDYEQYF
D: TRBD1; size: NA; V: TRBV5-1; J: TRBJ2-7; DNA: TGCGCCAGCAGCGGCGCGCCTATAGGACAGGGAGCCTACGAGCAGTACTTC; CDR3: CASSGAPIGQGAYEQYF
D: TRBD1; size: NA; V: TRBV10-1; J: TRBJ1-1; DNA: TGCGCCACCTCGACGGGACAGGAGAACACTGAAGCTTTCTTT; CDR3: CATSTGQENTEAFF
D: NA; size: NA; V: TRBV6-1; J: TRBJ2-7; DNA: TGTGCCAGCAGTGAAGTCCCGGGAGCAACCGACGAGCAGTACTTC; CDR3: CASSEVPGATDEQYF
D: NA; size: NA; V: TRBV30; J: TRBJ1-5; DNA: TGTGCCTGGGCTACAGGGTTGAGCAATCAGCCCCAGCATTTT; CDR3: CAWATGLSNQPQHF
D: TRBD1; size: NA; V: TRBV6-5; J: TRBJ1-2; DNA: TGTGCCAGCAGGGAGGACAGGGGACCCTATGGCTACACCTTC; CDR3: CASREDRGPYGYTF
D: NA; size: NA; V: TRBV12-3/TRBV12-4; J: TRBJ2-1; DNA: TGTGCCAGCACTTCGACAGAGAAGCAGTTCTTC; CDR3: CASTSTEKQFF
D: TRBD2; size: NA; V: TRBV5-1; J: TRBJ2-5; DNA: TGCGCCAGCAGCTTGGTGGCGGGACTAGCGGGACAAGAGACCCAGTACTTC; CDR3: CASSLVAGLAGQETQYF
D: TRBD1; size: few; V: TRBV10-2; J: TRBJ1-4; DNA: TGCGCCAGCGCGGGACAGGGGAGTGAAAAACTGTTTTTT; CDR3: CASAGQGSEKLFF
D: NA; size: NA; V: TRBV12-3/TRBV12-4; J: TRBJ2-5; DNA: TGTGCCAGCAGTTGGTACCAAGAGACCCAGTACTTC; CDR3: CASSWYQETQYF
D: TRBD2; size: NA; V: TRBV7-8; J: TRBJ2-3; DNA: TGTGCCAGCAGCCTAGCGGGAGGAGATACGCAGTATTTT; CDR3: CASSLAGGDTQYF
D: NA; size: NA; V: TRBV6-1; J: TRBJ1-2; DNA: TGTGCCAGCAGTGAGGGTGGTTGGAAGAATGGCTACACCTTC; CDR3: CASSEGGWKNGYTF
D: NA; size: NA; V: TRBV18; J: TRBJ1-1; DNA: TGTGCCAGCTCACCGGAGACTGCGAACACTGAAGCTTTCTTT; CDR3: CASSPETANTEAFF
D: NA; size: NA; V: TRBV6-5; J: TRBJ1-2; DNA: TGTGCCAGCAGGTGGAAGGGCAGGGAGGGTGGTGGCTACACCTTC; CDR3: CASRWKGREGGGYTF
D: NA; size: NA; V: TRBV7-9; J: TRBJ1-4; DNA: TGTGCCAGCAGCCCCTCTGGTGGAGCCGGTGAAAAACTGTTTTTT; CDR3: CASSPSGGAGEKLFF
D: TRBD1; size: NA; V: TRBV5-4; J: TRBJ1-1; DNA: TGTGCCAGCGCACCAATACCACAGGGGGCCACTGAAGCTTTCTTT; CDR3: CASAPIPQGATEAFF
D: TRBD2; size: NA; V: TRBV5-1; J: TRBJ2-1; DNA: TGCGCCAGCAGCTCTAGCGGGGGTGAGCAGTTCTTC; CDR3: CASSSSGGEQFF
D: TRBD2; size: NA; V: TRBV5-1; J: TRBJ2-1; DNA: TGCGCCAGCGGCGGGACTAGCGGATTACAGCATGAGCAGTTCTTC; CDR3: CASGGTSGLQHEQFF
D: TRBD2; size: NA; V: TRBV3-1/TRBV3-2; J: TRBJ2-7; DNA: TGTGCCAGCAGCCAAGATACTAGCGGGAGGAGACAGTACTTC; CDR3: CASSQDTSGRRQYF
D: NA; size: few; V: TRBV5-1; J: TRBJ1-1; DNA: TGCGCCAGCATGGGGGGGGATGGCACTGAAGCTTTCTTT; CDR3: CASMGGDGTEAFF
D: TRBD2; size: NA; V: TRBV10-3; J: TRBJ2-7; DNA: TGTGCCATCAGGGGCGGGGCATCTAGCGGGAGAAGGGGCGAGCAGTACTTC; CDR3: CAIRGGASSGRRGEQYF
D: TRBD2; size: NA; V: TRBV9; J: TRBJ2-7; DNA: TGTGCCAGCAGCGTAGCAGCGGGAGGGCGGTTGGCCGAGCAGTACTTC; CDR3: CASSVAAGGRLAEQYF
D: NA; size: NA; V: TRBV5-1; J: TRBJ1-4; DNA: TGCGCCAGCAGCTTGGGGGGGGGAAGTGAAAAACTGTTTTTT; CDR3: CASSLGGGSEKLFF
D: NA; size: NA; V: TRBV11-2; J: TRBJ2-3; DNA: TGTGCCAGCAGCTTATGGAGTGAGACGGATACGCAGTATTTT; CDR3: CASSLWSETDTQYF
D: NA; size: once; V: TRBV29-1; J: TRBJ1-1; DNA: TGCAGCGTTGATGGATACCAGAACACTGAAGCTTTCTTT; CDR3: CSVDGYQNTEAFF
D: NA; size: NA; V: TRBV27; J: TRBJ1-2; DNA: TGTGCCAGCAGTCCCATTGCCCCCTCTTCACGACAGGCCGGGCGGATCCCCACCTTC; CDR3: CASSPIAPSSRQAGRIPTF
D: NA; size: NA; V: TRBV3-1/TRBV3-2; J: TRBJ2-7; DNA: TGTGCCAGCAGCCTTACGTCAGGGTTCTTTTCCTACGAGCAGTACTTC; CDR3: CASSLTSGFFSYEQYF
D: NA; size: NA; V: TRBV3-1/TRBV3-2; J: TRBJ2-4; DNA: TGTGCCAGCAGCCAAGACAGAAACATTCAGTACTTC; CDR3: CASSQDRNIQYF
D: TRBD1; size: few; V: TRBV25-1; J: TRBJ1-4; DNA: TGTGCCAGCAGACAGACAGGGGCTCTTAATGAAAAACTGTTTTTT; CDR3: CASRQTGALNEKLFF
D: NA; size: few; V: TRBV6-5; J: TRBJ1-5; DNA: TGTGCCAGCACGGAGGCCGCGAGTGTATTACAGCCCCAGCATTTT; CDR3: CASTEAASVLQPQHF
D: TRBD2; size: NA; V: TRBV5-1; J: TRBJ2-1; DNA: TGCGCCAGCAGCTGGACTAGCGGAGCCTACAATGAGCAGTTCTTC; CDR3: CASSWTSGAYNEQFF
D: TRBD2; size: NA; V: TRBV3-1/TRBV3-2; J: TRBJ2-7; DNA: TGTGCCAGCAGCCCCGGGACTAACTACGAGCAGTACTTC; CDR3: CASSPGTNYEQYF
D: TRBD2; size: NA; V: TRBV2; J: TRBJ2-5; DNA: TGTGCCAGCAGTGAAGCGGGACTAGCGGGAGAAGAGACCCAGTACTTC; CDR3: CASSEAGLAGEETQYF
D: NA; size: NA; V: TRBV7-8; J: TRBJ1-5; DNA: TGTGCCAGCAGTCACCGGGAGGGCAATCAGCCCCAGCATTTT; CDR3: CASSHREGNQPQHF
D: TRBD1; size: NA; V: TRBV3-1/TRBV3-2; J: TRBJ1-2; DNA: TGTGCCAGCAAGGCGGGACAGGGCTATGGCTACACCTTC; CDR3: CASKAGQGYGYTF
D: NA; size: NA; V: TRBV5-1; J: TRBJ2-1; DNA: TGCGCCAGCAGCTTGACCCCGGCTTCCCGAAACGATGAGCAGTTCTTC; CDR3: CASSLTPASRNDEQFF
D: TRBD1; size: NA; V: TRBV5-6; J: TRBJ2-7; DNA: TGTGCCAGCAGCTTGGGGGACAGGTCCACCTACGAGCAGTACTTC; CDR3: CASSLGDRSTYEQYF
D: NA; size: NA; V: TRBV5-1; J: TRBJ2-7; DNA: TGCGCCAGCAGCTTGGGTGAGGGGGACGAGCAGTACTTC; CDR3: CASSLGEGDEQYF
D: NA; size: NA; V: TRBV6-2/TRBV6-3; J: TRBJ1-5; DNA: TGTGCCAGCAGTTCGACCGGGACGGATTGGTATCAGCCCCAGCATTTT; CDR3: CASSSTGTDWYQPQHF
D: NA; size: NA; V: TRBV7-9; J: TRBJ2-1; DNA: TGTGCCAGCAGCTTAATGCAGGGGGAGCAGTTCTTC; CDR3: CASSLMQGEQFF
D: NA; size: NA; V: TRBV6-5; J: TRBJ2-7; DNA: TGTGCCAGCAGTTACTCGGGCAGGACACACGAGCAGTACTTC; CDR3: CASSYSGRTHEQYF
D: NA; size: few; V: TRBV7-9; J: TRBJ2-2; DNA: TGTGCCAGCAGCTTATCCGGGACAACCGGGGAGCTGTTTTTT; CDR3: CASSLSGTTGELFF
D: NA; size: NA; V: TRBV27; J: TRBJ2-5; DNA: TGTGCCAGCAGTTTGGCAGGGAGGCAAGAGACCCAGTACTTC; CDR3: CASSLAGRQETQYF
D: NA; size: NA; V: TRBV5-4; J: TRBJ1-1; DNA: TGTGCCAGCAGACTCGCGTGGTCCGGAGAAGCTTTCTTT; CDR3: CASRLAWSGEAFF
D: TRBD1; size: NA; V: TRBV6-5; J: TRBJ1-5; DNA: TGTGCCAGCAGCCCCGACAGGGCCGGGGGTCAGCCCCAGCATTTT; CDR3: CASSPDRAGGQPQHF
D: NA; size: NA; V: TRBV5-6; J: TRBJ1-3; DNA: TGTGCCAGCAGCCAATTAACTCGGGACATCAGCTCTGGAAACACCATATATTTT; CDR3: CASSQLTRDISSGNTIYF
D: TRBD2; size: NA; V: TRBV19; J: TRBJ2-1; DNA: TGTGCCAGTACCATCGGACTAGCGGACTACAATGAGCAGTTCTTC; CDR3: CASTIGLADYNEQFF
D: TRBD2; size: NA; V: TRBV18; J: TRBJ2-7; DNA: TGTGCCAGCTCACCACTGACAACGGGAGGTCGCTACGAGCAGTACTTC; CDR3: CASSPLTTGGRYEQYF
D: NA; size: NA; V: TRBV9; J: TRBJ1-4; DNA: TGTGCCAGCAGCCCCGATCCTAATGAAAAACTGTTTTTT; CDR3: CASSPDPNEKLFF
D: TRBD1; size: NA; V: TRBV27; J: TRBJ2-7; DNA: TGTGCCAGCAGCAACCGACAGGGTGAGACCTACGAGCAGTACTTC; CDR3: CASSNRQGETYEQYF